This entry lists 23 T cell receptor beta chains sequenced from one sample in a study of blood T cell repertoires in COVID-19. The assay was immunoSEQ multiplex PCR, and TCRdb's table has in-frame clones only and misses some. The repertoire holds approximately 89,000 clones, with 65% to 85% as singletons. Sequencing used peripheral blood. The receptors derive from an older man with COVID-19, enrolled during active disease.

This clone has only a few counts. The same CDR3 is also encoded by other DNA sequences in this sample. The chain recombines TRBV2 with TRBJ2-7; tentatively, D is TRBD1 (5 bases). Looked up from germline, CDR1 is SNHLY and CDR2 is FYNNEI. The CDR3 contains 13 residues. Trimming cost V 6 bases and J 3 bases, with 12 bases left between them. CDR3 nucleotides: TGTGCCAGCAGCGAGCAGGGTAGCTACGAGCAGTACTTC. This gives the protein CASSEQGSYEQYF.

This clone was detected only a few times. The chain is built from TRBV11-3 and TRBJ2-3; 12 positions agree with TRBD2. The germline V gene has CDR1 SGHNT and CDR2 YENEEA. This CDR3 is 18 amino acids long. V trimming: 6 bases; J trimming: 1 base; junction bases outside the gene matches: 11. The CDR3 nucleotides are TGTGCCAGCAGAACCGGGACTAGCGGGTCTAGGGGCACAGATACGCAGTATTTT. Its translation: CASRTGTSGSRGTDTQYF.

The V call is TRBV6-5, the J call TRBJ1-1; TRBD1 aligns across 10 bases. This CDR3 has 15 amino acids. Germline trimming cut 6 bases from V and 1 base from J; bases unmatched to any gene: 5. Germline CDR1 is MNHEY and CDR2 is SVGAGI. The CDR3 here is CASRRQGAANTEAFF. In DNA, the CDR3 is TGTGCCAGCAGACGACAGGGGGCAGCGAACACTGAAGCTTTCTTT.

This rearrangement joins TRBV28 to TRBJ1-5; 7 positions agree with TRBD1. The V segment lost 3 bases and the J segment 7 bases; nucleotides outside the gene matches: 3. The CDR3 spans 13 residues. Germline V gene lookup returns CDR1 MDHEN and CDR2 SYDVKM. CDR3 region: CASSLTGRQPQHF. CDR3 in DNA: TGTGCCAGCAGTTTGACAGGGCGGCAGCCCCAGCATTTT.

For this clone: Mismatch with germline at one junction end may stem from a read error. The gene calls are TRBV18 and TRBJ2-7; D gene ambiguous. CDR1 KGHSH and CDR2 LQKENI come from the germline V gene. The CDR3 is 15 residues long. The CDR3 coding sequence is TGTGCCAGTTCACCTAAACGAGACACCTCCTACGAGCAGTACTTC. Protein product: CASSPKRDTSYEQYF.

The chain couples TRBV28 to TRBJ2-7; D gene uncertain. V was shortened by 1 base and J by 1 base, with 8 bases between the two germline ends. Germline CDR1 and CDR2: MDHEN and SYDVKM. The CDR3 covers 14 residues. Here the CDR3 reads CASSLSPLSYEQYF. DNA for the CDR3: TGTGCCAGCAGTTTATCTCCCTTATCCTACGAGCAGTACTTC. Full variable domain (remainder filled in from reference TRBV28 and TRBJ2-7): DVKVTQSSRYLVKRTGEKVFLECVQDMDHENMFWYRQDPGLGLRLIYFSYDVKMKEKGDIPEGYSVSREKKERFSLILESASTNQTSMYLCASSLSPLSYEQYFGPGTRLTVT.

The chain recombines TRBV18 with TRBJ1-4; D not certain. This CDR3 is 13 amino acids long. The V end lost 1 base, the J end lost 7 bases, and 7 bases lay between the germline ends. Germline V lookup: CDR1 KGHSH, CDR2 LQKENI. DNA of the CDR3: TGTGCCAGCTCACCACTTCCGGGTGAAAAACTGTTTTTT. Translated, it gives CASSPLPGEKLFF.

The V and J genes are TRBV6-5 and TRBJ2-7; 9 bases match TRBD2. CDR3 length: 15 amino acids. The trim removed 2 bases at V and 3 bases at J, leaving 5 bases unmatched. Germline V lookup: CDR1 MNHEY, CDR2 SVGAGI. The CDR3 region is CASSYGASGNYEQYF. Here the CDR3 DNA reads TGTGCCAGCAGTTACGGAGCTAGCGGGAACTACGAGCAGTACTTC.

CDR3 DNA sequence: TGTGCCAGCAGTTACCCCCTAGCGGGGGGCCCCGGGGAGCTGTTTTTT. It specifies CASSYPLAGGPGELFF. V and J are TRBV6-2 or TRBV6-3 and TRBJ2-2; the match to TRBD2 covers 11 bases. The CDR3 is made up of 16 amino acids. V dropped 2 bases and J dropped 6; count of bases not matched to a gene: 5. The germline gives CDR1 MNHEY, CDR2 SVGEGT.

The V call is TRBV7-9, the J call TRBJ1-4, with D perhaps TRBD1 (5 bases). V lost 2 bases and J 6 bases, leaving 25 bases between the germline ends. This CDR3 has 19 amino acids. Germline V gene lookup returns CDR1 SEHNR and CDR2 FQNEAQ (reference sequence). This CDR3 is CASSLSGWGATRRDEKLFF. CDR3 sequence (DNA): TGTGCCAGCAGCTTAAGCGGGTGGGGCGCAACTAGAAGGGATGAAAAACTGTTTTTT.

The chain couples TRBV6-5 to TRBJ1-2; a weak D match, TRBD1 (5 bases). Trimming pared 6 bases from V and 0 bases from J, leaving 11 bases between. The germline V gene encodes CDR1 MNHEY and CDR2 SVGAGI. This CDR3 has 14 amino acids. The CDR3 here is CASSRGAANYGYTF. CDR3 DNA sequence: TGTGCCAGCAGCCGCGGGGCAGCTAACTATGGCTACACCTTC.

This chain connects TRBV20-1 to TRBJ1-2; unclear D gene. V was cut by 5 bases and J by 7 bases, with 11 bases left in between. The CDR3 spans 11 residues. CDR1 is DFQATT and CDR2 is SNEGSKA in the germline V gene (reference sequence). The CDR3 coding sequence is TGCAGTGCTGGAGGAGAGGGTGGCTACACCTTC. Translation: CSAGGEGGYTF.

J is TRBJ1-1 and V is TRBV14, with D hard to call. This CDR3 comprises 12 residues. The germline V and J ends were trimmed by 1 base and 9 bases, with 9 bases remaining between them. The germline gives CDR1 SGHDN, CDR2 FVKESK. The DNA for the CDR3 is TGTGCCAGCAGCCAAGGCCGGTCAAAAGCTTTCTTT. Its translation: CASSQGRSKAFF.

This clone came up once. The rearrangement joins TRBV7-6 to TRBJ2-5, with 8 bases lining up with TRBD2. The CDR3 loop spans 15 amino acids. Germline trimming cut 7 bases from V and 5 bases from J; bases unmatched to any gene: 12. Germline V lookup: CDR1 SGHVS, CDR2 FNYEAQ. The CDR3 protein is CASNSRGGGYETQYF. CDR3 sequence (DNA): TGTGCCAGCAACTCAAGGGGCGGGGGGTATGAGACCCAGTACTTC.

This clone was observed once. The genes are TRBV6-5 and TRBJ2-5; 11 positions agree with TRBD2. Germline-derived CDR1 and CDR2 are MNHEY and SVGAGI. Trimming cost V 6 bases and J 7 bases; bases outside gene matches: 10. The CDR3 has 15 residues. Here the CDR3 DNA reads TGTGCCAGCAGGACGGGACTAGCGGTTATGGGGACCCAGTACTTC. It is translated as CASRTGLAVMGTQYF.

This clone showed up just once. V is TRBV7-2 and J is TRBJ2-7; 9 bases agree with TRBD1. Germline V CDR1 and CDR2: SGHTA, FQGNSA. V lost 6 bases, J lost 0 bases, and 6 bases stayed unmatched. This CDR3 spans 15 amino acids. CDR3 in amino acids: CASRPGTGFSYEQYF. The CDR3 DNA follows: TGTGCCAGCAGACCCGGGACAGGGTTCTCCTACGAGCAGTACTTC.

This chain uses TRBV30 with TRBJ1-5; D ambiguous. V dropped 0 bases and J dropped 0 bases, with 9 bases sitting between them. Germline V gene lookup returns CDR1 GTSNPN and CDR2 SVGIG (reference sequence). The CDR3 is 15 amino acids. The CDR3 sequence: CAWSVRLSSNQPQHF. Here the CDR3 DNA reads TGTGCCTGGAGTGTACGCCTGAGTAGCAATCAGCCCCAGCATTTT.

This chain links TRBV4-1 with TRBJ2-7; no definite D call. The V gene lost 3 bases and the J gene lost 2 bases, with 8 bases spanning the gap. The CDR3 extends over 13 amino acids. The germline CDR1 and CDR2 sequences are MGHRA and YSYEKL. The CDR3 DNA sequence: TGCGCCAGCAGCCATTCCACTCCCTACGAGCAGTACTTC. It encodes CASSHSTPYEQYF.

This clone was detected only a few times. This chain uses TRBV30 with TRBJ2-1, with 7 bases identical to TRBD2. V shed 5 bases, J shed 9 bases, and the junction held 4 bases outside the gene matches. There are 11 residues in the CDR3. Germline V lookup: CDR1 GTSNPN, CDR2 SVGIG (reference sequence). The DNA for the CDR3 is TGTGCCTGGTCTTCTAGCGGTGAGCAGTTCTTC. It encodes CAWSSSGEQFF. The full variable domain, rest sourced from reference TRBV30 and TRBJ2-1, is SQTIHQWPATLVQPVGSPLSLECTVEGTSNPNLYWYRQAAGRGLQLLFYSVGIGQISSEVPQNLSASRPQDRQFILSSKKLLLSDSGFYLCAWSSSGEQFFGPGTRLTVL.

This chain joins TRBV6-4 and TRBJ2-3; TRBD2 might be the D (5 bases). The CDR3 covers 13 residues. Germline-derived CDR1 and CDR2 are MRHNA and SNTAGT. V dropped 8 bases and J dropped 3 bases, with 12 bases sitting between them. The CDR3 DNA follows: TGTGCCAGCCAGAGGGTGGTGACAGATACGCAGTATTTT. Translating it yields CASQRVVTDTQYF.

The chain recombines TRBV6-5 with TRBJ2-5, with a tentative D call TRBD2 (6 bases). CDR1 MNHEY and CDR2 SVGAGI come from the germline V gene. V gave up 10 bases and J gave up 2 bases, with 17 bases separating them. The CDR3 extends over 14 amino acids. CDR3 DNA sequence: TGTGCCACCGAAGAACCGGGAGCACAAGAGACCCAGTACTTC. Encoded protein: CATEEPGAQETQYF.

The chain uses TRBV18 and TRBJ1-5; TRBD1 might be the D (5 bases). CDR3 length equals 13 residues. Germline lookup yields CDR1 KGHSH and CDR2 LQKENI. V was pared by 3 bases and J by 5 bases, with 8 bases between. CDR3 nucleotide sequence: TGTGCCAGCTCACCTCTACAGGATCAGCCCCAGCATTTT. This translates into CASSPLQDQPQHF.

Sample share makes this clone medium-sized. This chain uses TRBV19 with TRBJ1-1, with D perhaps matching TRBD1 (5 bases). The length of the CDR3 is 14 residues. In germline, CDR1 is LNHDA, CDR2 SQIVND (reference sequence). Trimming shortened V by 7 bases and J by 4 bases, and 16 bases separated the two germline ends. The CDR3 DNA reads as TGTGCCAGTACCCTGGACGTGGGGGGCACTGAAGCTTTCTTT. Translated, it gives CASTLDVGGTEAFF.